Presented here are 16 T cell receptor beta chains from one specimen sequenced in a study of T cell responses to AZD1222 COVID-19 vaccine. The assay was immunoSEQ multiplex PCR, and TCRdb's table has in-frame clones only and misses some. The sample has about 190,000 clones, around 87% seen once. The specimen was peripheral blood, collected on day 0 of MenACWY control vaccination. The receptors stem from an adult in good health.

The chain is built from TRBV7-2 and TRBJ2-7; a weak D match, TRBD1 (6 bases). Germline V gene data show CDR1 as SGHTA and CDR2 as FQGNSA. Trimming left V 2 bases short and J 2 bases short, with 13 bases between. There are 15 residues in the CDR3. The CDR3 region has the DNA TGTGCCAGCAGCTTACCGACAGGAGTGGCCTACGAGCAGTACTTC. This gives the protein CASSLPTGVAYEQYF. Filled out from reference TRBV7-2 and TRBJ2-7, the complete variable domain reads GAGVSQSPSNKVTEKGKDVELRCDPISGHTALYWYRQSLGQGLEFLIYFQGNSAPDKSGLPSDRFSAERTGGSVSTLTIQRTQQEDSAVYLCASSLPTGVAYEQYFGPGTRLTVT.

In this sample, this clone turned up once. The V call is TRBV4-1, the J call TRBJ2-1; no clear D. The CDR3 sequence is 13 residues long. V shed 4 bases and J shed 6 bases, with 10 bases lying between them. CDR1 is MGHRA and CDR2 is YSYEKL in the germline V gene. The CDR3 reads CASSLAASNEQFF. Written as DNA, the CDR3 is TGCGCCAGCAGCCTCGCGGCGAGCAATGAGCAGTTCTTC.

The chain employs TRBV7-3 and TRBJ1-5, with D unresolved. This CDR3 region has 13 residues. Germline CDR1 reads SGHTA; CDR2 reads FQGTGA. V was pared by 2 bases and J by 6 bases, with 8 bases between. CDR3 coding DNA: TGTGCCAGCAGCTTAGATCAAGTTCAGCCCCAGCATTTT. Translation: CASSLDQVQPQHF.

The rearrangement links TRBV28 to TRBJ2-7; D assignment may be TRBD1 or TRBD2 (5 bases each). The CDR3 is 15 amino acids. Germline V CDR1 and CDR2: MDHEN, SYDVKM. V was cut by 6 bases and J by 0 bases, with 15 bases left in between. CDR3 nucleotide sequence: TGTGCCAGCAGCCTCTCCGGGGCAAGCTCCTACGAGCAGTACTTC. Translated: CASSLSGASSYEQYF.

V usage is TRBV9 and J usage is TRBJ2-7; TRBD1 aligns across 7 bases. V shed 0 bases and J 9 bases; nucleotides not matched to a gene: 15. Germline values: CDR1 SGDLS, CDR2 YYNGEE. The CDR3 sequence is 16 residues long. The CDR3 DNA follows: TGTGCCAGCAGCGTAGAGGCGGCAGGGGGTTCGAGGACGCAGTACTTC. Protein: CASSVEAAGGSRTQYF.

The V gene is TRBV2, the J gene TRBJ1-2; a possible D gene is TRBD1 (6 bases). Trimming took off 6 bases at V and 8 bases at J, with 22 bases between the two ends. Germline CDR1 reads SNHLY; CDR2 reads FYNNEI. This CDR3 is 15 amino acids long. CDR3 DNA sequence: TGTGCCAGCAGGGGGGCTGGACAGTCGAGGGGAGGCTACACCTTC. Translating gives CASRGAGQSRGGYTF. Combining the CDR3 with reference TRBV2 and TRBJ1-2 gives the whole variable domain EPEVTQTPSHQVTQMGQEVILRCVPISNHLYFYWYRQILGQKVEFLVSFYNNEISEKSEIFDDQFSVERPDGSNFTLKIRSTKLEDSAMYFCASRGAGQSRGGYTFGSGTRLTVV.

The chain uses TRBV11-2 and TRBJ1-5; a possible D gene is TRBD1 (5 bases). V was trimmed by 0 bases and J by 3 bases, leaving 12 bases between them. CDR3 size: 16 residues. Germline values: CDR1 SGHAT, CDR2 FQNNGV. CDR3 bases: TGTGCCAGCAGCTTAGAGGGGACGGACCACAATCAGCCCCAGCATTTT. Protein: CASSLEGTDHNQPQHF. Based on the CDR3 plus reference TRBV11-2 and TRBJ1-5, the full variable domain is EAGVAQSPRYKIIEKRQSVAFWCNPISGHATLYWYQQILGQGPKLLIQFQNNGVVDDSQLPKDRFSAERLKGVDSTLKIQPAKLEDSAVYLCASSLEGTDHNQPQHFGDGTRLSIL.

The chain couples TRBV28 to TRBJ1-2; D unresolved. This CDR3 spans 12 amino acids. Trimming took 5 bases from V and 5 from J, leaving 9 bases between them. The germline V gene has CDR1 MDHEN and CDR2 SYDVKM. The CDR3 DNA sequence: TGTGCCAGCAGTACGCAGGCATATGGCTACACCTTC. It codes for CASSTQAYGYTF.

This clone has only a few counts. The chain is built from TRBV4-1 and TRBJ2-3; a weak D match, TRBD2 (6 bases). V was shortened by 0 bases and J by 6 bases, with 13 bases between the two germline ends. CDR3 length equals 15 residues. Germline V lookup: CDR1 MGHRA, CDR2 YSYEKL. The CDR3 DNA sequence: TGCGCCAGCAGCCAAGATCTACTAGCCCGGGATACGCAGTATTTT. Amino acids: CASSQDLLARDTQYF.

The V gene is TRBV6-1, the J gene TRBJ2-1; D not resolved. The V end lost 3 bases, the J end lost 8 bases, and 20 bases lay between the germline ends. CDR3 size: 16 residues. CDR1 and CDR2 (germline): MNHNS, SASEGT. This chain's CDR3 is CASSDIRQTKLHEQFF. CDR3 nucleotide sequence: TGTGCCAGCAGTGACATCCGGCAGACCAAACTCCATGAGCAGTTCTTC.

In this sample, this clone turned up once. The chain carries TRBV28 and TRBJ2-7, with TRBD1 matching over 10 bases. The CDR3 totals 13 residues. J was trimmed by 6 bases and V by 5 bases; bases with no gene match: 4. The germline V gene encodes CDR1 MDHEN and CDR2 SYDVKM. The CDR3 bases are TGTGCCAGCAGTCCGGGGGACAGGGGCGAGCAGTACTTC. Its translation: CASSPGDRGEQYF.

V gene TRBV9 combines with J gene TRBJ2-1; TRBD1 aligns across 10 bases. The CDR3 runs to 14 residues. Germline V gene data show CDR1 as SGDLS and CDR2 as YYNGEE. V lost 4 bases and J lost 8; bases outside the gene matches: 6. CDR3 bases: TGTGCCAGCAGCCCCGGGGACAGGGGCTATGAGCAGTTCTTC. This gives the protein CASSPGDRGYEQFF.

The chain couples TRBV29-1 to TRBJ1-2, with D possibly being TRBD1 (5 bases). CDR3 size: 12 residues. The V gene lost 3 bases and the J gene lost 6 bases, with 11 bases spanning the gap. The germline gives CDR1 SQVTM, CDR2 ANQGSEA. The CDR3 nucleotides read TGCAGCGTTGACGACAGCATCCATGGCTACACCTTC. Its protein is CSVDDSIHGYTF.

The chain couples TRBV12-3 or TRBV12-4 to TRBJ2-3; D is possibly TRBD2 (6 bases). This CDR3 is built from 13 residues. The germline V and J ends were trimmed by 3 bases and 5 bases, with 9 bases remaining between them. CDR3 sequence (DNA): TGTGCCAGCAGTTTTCCAGCGGGAGATACGCAGTATTTT. This sequence encodes CASSFPAGDTQYF.

In its sample, this clone was seen once. The chain has TRBV3-1 (or the pseudogene TRBV3-2) and TRBJ1-4; a possible D gene is TRBD1 (5 bases). This CDR3 region has 15 residues. Germline CDR1 is LGHDT and CDR2 is YNNKEL (reference sequence). V was trimmed by 2 bases and J by 8 bases, leaving 15 bases between them. CDR3 nucleotides: TGTGCCAGCAGCCAACAGGGTTATGGCCCAGAAAAACTGTTTTTT. It yields the protein CASSQQGYGPEKLFF.

The chain combines TRBV5-1 with TRBJ1-3; D may be TRBD1 (5 bases). V gave up 3 bases and J gave up 7 bases, with 17 bases separating them. Germline lookup yields CDR1 SGHRS and CDR2 YFSETQ. This CDR3 has 15 amino acids. Here the CDR3 DNA reads TGCGCCAGCAGCTCTCAGGGAGCTGGCGGCAACACCATATATTTT. It specifies CASSSQGAGGNTIYF.